Listed here are 20 T cell receptor beta chains from one sample, sequenced in a study of blood T cell repertoires in COVID-19. Produced via immunoSEQ multiplex PCR; TCRdb's table is partial and in-frame only. Of about 60,000 clones listed, over 75% are singletons. Specimen: peripheral blood. Source of these receptors: a human donor in a cohort sampled during active COVID-19.

The CDR3: CASSTVLAGPYNEQFF. CDR3 coding DNA: TGCGCCAGCAGCACTGTCCTAGCGGGCCCTTACAATGAGCAGTTCTTC. The chain combines TRBV4-1 with TRBJ2-1, with TRBD2 matching over 8 bases. The CDR3 length is 16 residues. Germline CDR1 is MGHRA and CDR2 is YSYEKL. The V segment lost 5 bases and the J segment 4 bases; nucleotides outside the gene matches: 10.

V usage is TRBV30 and J usage is TRBJ1-2; 8 bases align to TRBD1. CDR1 is GTSNPN and CDR2 is SVGIG in the germline V gene (reference sequence). With V trimmed by 2 bases and J by 6 bases, 5 bases remained unmatched. The CDR3 length is 13 residues. CDR3 in DNA: TGTGCCTGGAGTCCCGGGACAGGAAATGGCTACACCTTC. This encodes CAWSPGTGNGYTF.

The rearrangement links TRBV5-4 to TRBJ2-1, with TRBD1 matching 11 bases. From germline, CDR1 is SGHNT and CDR2 YYREEE (reference sequence). This CDR3 is built from 15 residues. J lost 6 bases, V lost 0 bases, and 2 bases had no gene match. CDR3 sequence reads: CASSLVGQGGNEQFF. The CDR3 DNA reads as TGTGCCAGCAGCTTGGTGGGACAGGGGGGCAATGAGCAGTTCTTC.

J is TRBJ1-1 and V is TRBV9; no clear D. The V gene's germline CDR1 is SGDLS and CDR2 YYNGEE. The V end lost 0 bases, the J end lost 2 bases, and 11 bases lay between the germline ends. This CDR3 is built from 15 residues. This chain's CDR3 is CASSVDPDSNTEAFF. Written as DNA, the CDR3 is TGTGCCAGCAGCGTAGATCCGGACTCTAACACTGAAGCTTTCTTT.

The rearrangement uses TRBV6-6 and TRBJ2-7; TRBD2 aligns across 11 bases. The CDR3 length is 16 residues. J was trimmed by 4 bases and V by 6 bases; bases with no gene match: 11. The germline gives CDR1 MNHNY, CDR2 SVGAGI (reference sequence). This chain's CDR3 is CASSNGLAGGGYEQYF. CDR3 coding DNA: TGTGCCAGCAGCAATGGGCTAGCGGGAGGTGGGTACGAGCAGTACTTC.

The rearrangement joins TRBV24-1 to TRBJ2-5; 12 bases map to TRBD1. The V gene's germline CDR1 is KGHDR and CDR2 SFDVKD. The CDR3 totals 18 residues. Germline trimming cut 2 bases from V and 5 bases from J; bases unmatched to any gene: 11. This chain's CDR3 is CATSDSSTGTGGAETQYF. The DNA of the CDR3 is TGTGCCACCAGTGATTCATCAACCGGGACAGGGGGCGCGGAGACCCAGTACTTC.

The chain uses TRBV28 and TRBJ2-4, with 10 nucleotides matching TRBD2. The V gene's germline CDR1 is MDHEN and CDR2 SYDVKM. Germline trimming cut 5 bases from V and 8 bases from J; bases unmatched to any gene: 15. The CDR3 runs to 17 residues. The DNA of the CDR3 is TGTGCCAGCAGTCCCGACTCTCTAGCGGGAGTGTTTTACATTCAGTACTTC. This encodes CASSPDSLAGVFYIQYF. Combining the CDR3 with reference TRBV28 and TRBJ2-4 gives the whole variable domain DVKVTQSSRYLVKRTGEKVFLECVQDMDHENMFWYRQDPGLGLRLIYFSYDVKMKEKGDIPEGYSVSREKKERFSLILESASTNQTSMYLCASSPDSLAGVFYIQYFGAGTRLSVL.

The rearrangement links TRBV27 to TRBJ2-1, with 10 bases lining up with TRBD1. The V gene's germline CDR1 is MNHEY and CDR2 SMNVEV (reference sequence). The CDR3 contains 15 residues. V was pared by 5 bases and J by 6 bases, with 7 bases of the junction left unmatched. The chain's CDR3 is CASSTGTGVFNEQFF. CDR3 DNA sequence: TGTGCCAGCAGTACCGGGACAGGGGTTTTCAATGAGCAGTTCTTC.

This clone has more than one count but fewer than ten. Different DNA sequences within this sample yield the same CDR3. The chain employs TRBV7-2 and TRBJ1-4; tentative D call: TRBD1 (6 bases). Germline CDR1 SGHTA, CDR2 FQGNSA. The CDR3 length is 16 residues. V was shortened by 1 base and J by 3 bases, with 12 bases between the two germline ends. The CDR3 bases are TGTGCCAGCAGCTTAGTCGGGGGGGGCCCTAATGAAAAACTGTTTTTT. Encoded protein: CASSLVGGGPNEKLFF. Using reference TRBV7-2 and TRBJ1-4 for the parts outside the CDR3, the full variable domain is GAGVSQSPSNKVTEKGKDVELRCDPISGHTALYWYRQSLGQGLEFLIYFQGNSAPDKSGLPSDRFSAERTGGSVSTLTIQRTQQEDSAVYLCASSLVGGGPNEKLFFGSGTQLSVL.

The chain uses TRBV20-1 and TRBJ2-7; D ambiguous. The CDR3 length is 11 residues. V was cut by 4 bases and J by 0 bases, with 4 bases left in between. Germline CDR1 reads DFQATT; CDR2 reads SNEGSKA (reference sequence). The CDR3 region is CSATGSYEQYF. The CDR3 bases are TGCAGTGCTACCGGCTCCTACGAGCAGTACTTC.

This clone occurred a few times. The rearrangement links TRBV19 to TRBJ1-3; TRBD1 is a possible D gene (6 bases). V was cut by 5 bases and J by 2 bases, with 10 bases left in between. The germline CDR1 and CDR2 sequences are LNHDA and SQIVND (reference sequence). CDR3 length: 14 amino acids. The CDR3 DNA reads TGTGCCAGTAGTGCCGACAGGCCTGGAAACACCATATATTTT. It is translated as CASSADRPGNTIYF.

This chain uses TRBV6-5 with TRBJ2-7; the match to TRBD2 covers 14 bases. With 6 bases clipped from V and 13 bases from J, the junction kept 11 bases outside the gene matches. The CDR3 spans 14 residues. From germline, CDR1 is MNHEY and CDR2 SVGAGI. CDR3 coding DNA: TGTGCCAGCAGACCGGGACTAGCGGGAGATCTACAATACTTC. This translates into CASRPGLAGDLQYF.

The chain recombines TRBV7-9 with TRBJ1-4; D remains ambiguous. This CDR3 has 15 residues. Germline V gives CDR1 SEHNR, CDR2 FQNEAQ (reference sequence). Between the trimmed V and J ends, which lost 5 bases and 0 bases, there was a span of 10 bases. Here the CDR3 DNA reads TGTGCCAGCAGCCCACGACAAGCAACTAATGAAAAACTGTTTTTT. It yields the protein CASSPRQATNEKLFF.

The V and J genes are TRBV5-1 and TRBJ1-2, with TRBD1 matching 7 bases. J gave up 7 bases and V 4 bases, and 7 bases lay outside the gene matches. The CDR3 loop spans 13 amino acids. Germline CDR1 and CDR2: SGHRS and YFSETQ. CDR3 DNA: TGCGCCAGCAGCGTAGGGGGCGCCCCTGGCTACACCTTC. This codes for CASSVGGAPGYTF.

The gene calls are TRBV5-4 and TRBJ1-5; 7 bases fit TRBD1. Germline CDR1 is SGHNT and CDR2 is YYREEE (reference sequence). Unmatched junction bases numbered 2, after V lost 3 bases and J lost 2 bases. CDR3 length: 14 amino acids. Here the CDR3 DNA reads TGTGCCAGCAGCTCCGGACAGGGCAATCAGCCCCAGCATTTT. As protein: CASSSGQGNQPQHF.

The chain joins TRBV5-6 to TRBJ2-3; possible D gene TRBD2, 6 bases. The CDR3 is 15 residues long. V gave up 4 bases and J gave up 2 bases, with 14 bases separating them. The germline V gene encodes CDR1 SGHDT and CDR2 YYEEEE. CDR3 loop: CASSPSSGYTDTQYF. The CDR3 coding sequence is TGTGCCAGCAGCCCCTCGAGCGGGTACACAGATACGCAGTATTTT.

The CDR3 region is CASSAGPAGTDTQYF. CDR3 sequence (DNA): TGTGCCAGCTCGGCGGGACCCGCGGGCACAGATACGCAGTATTTT. V usage is TRBV18 and J usage is TRBJ2-3, with D tentatively TRBD2 (6 bases). Germline values: CDR1 KGHSH, CDR2 LQKENI. The ends were cut back, 6 bases at V and 1 base at J, with 14 bases in the middle. This CDR3 has 15 residues.

The chain recombines TRBV10-3 with TRBJ1-1, with 8 bases identical to TRBD1. The J segment lost 4 bases and the V segment lost 4 bases, leaving 2 bases of the junction unmatched. CDR3 size: 13 residues. Germline V gives CDR1 ENHRY, CDR2 SYGVKD. The CDR3 sequence is CAISGDRGTEAFF. In DNA form, the CDR3 reads TGTGCCATCAGTGGAGACAGGGGCACTGAAGCTTTCTTT.

J is TRBJ1-1 and V is TRBV2, with D tentatively TRBD1 (5 bases). V lost 3 bases, J lost 1 base, and 9 bases lay in between. This CDR3 has 14 residues. Germline V gene data show CDR1 as SNHLY and CDR2 as FYNNEI. Here the CDR3 DNA reads TGTGCCAGCAGTGAGGGACTCACGAACACTGAAGCTTTCTTT. Translating it yields CASSEGLTNTEAFF.

The chain recombines TRBV11-2 with TRBJ1-4; D call uncertain. The CDR3 loop spans 13 amino acids. Per the germline V gene, CDR1 is SGHAT and CDR2 is FQNNGV. The germline V and J ends were trimmed by 5 bases and 5 bases, with 9 bases remaining between them. The CDR3: CASSDGENEKLFF. The CDR3 nucleotides are TGTGCCAGCAGCGATGGAGAGAATGAAAAACTGTTTTTT.